A selection of T cell receptor beta chains follows, all from one sample in a study of blood T cell repertoires in COVID-19. The protocol was immunoSEQ multiplex PCR, while the TCRdb copy is restricted to in-frame clones and leaves out a portion. The sample yields 250,000 or so clones, around 86% seen once. Sequencing used peripheral blood. The receptors here all came from a woman aged 60-75 years with COVID-19, enrolled during active disease. Each CDR3 is given with its conserved first and last residue. D genes are given only for firm matches. Only part of the rows carry a size: once, few, many, or a class if the clone is expanded.

V gene: TRBV19
clone size: NA
J gene: TRBJ1-2
D gene: NA
CDR3 protein: CATRGGTNYGYTF
CDR3 DNA: TGTGCCACGCGGGGGGGGACCAACTATGGCTACACCTTC

V gene: TRBV19
clone size: NA
J gene: TRBJ2-5
D gene: TRBD2
CDR3 protein: CASSIGTSWGQETQYF
CDR3 DNA: TGTGCCAGTAGTATAGGGACTAGTTGGGGGCAAGAGACCCAGTACTTC

V gene: TRBV6-5
clone size: NA
J gene: TRBJ2-1
D gene: NA
CDR3 protein: CASSYGLYSYNEQFF
CDR3 DNA: TGTGCCAGCAGTTACGGGCTTTACTCCTACAATGAGCAGTTCTTC

V gene: TRBV27
clone size: once
J gene: TRBJ2-2
D gene: NA
CDR3 protein: CASSLRGWCCISNTGELFF
CDR3 DNA: TGTGCCAGCAGTTTAAGGGGCTGGTGTTGTATCTCAAACACCGGGGAGCTGTTTTTT

V gene: TRBV6-5
clone size: NA
J gene: TRBJ2-7
D gene: NA
CDR3 protein: CASSYRQPGEQYF
CDR3 DNA: TGTGCCAGCAGTTACCGCCAACCGGGCGAGCAGTACTTC

V gene: TRBV10-3
clone size: NA
J gene: TRBJ2-2
D gene: NA
CDR3 protein: CAISVERGELFF
CDR3 DNA: TGTGCCATCAGTGTTGAGCGGGGGGAGCTGTTTTTT

V gene: TRBV7-9
clone size: NA
J gene: TRBJ2-3
D gene: TRBD2
CDR3 protein: CASSLGLAGGLTDTQYF
CDR3 DNA: TGTGCCAGCAGCTTAGGACTAGCGGGAGGGCTGACAGATACGCAGTATTTT

V gene: TRBV5-1
clone size: once
J gene: TRBJ1-1
D gene: NA
CDR3 protein: CASSSSTWNTEAFF
CDR3 DNA: TGCGCCAGCAGCTCCTCGACATGGAACACTGAAGCTTTCTTT

V gene: TRBV5-4
clone size: NA
J gene: TRBJ1-4
D gene: NA
CDR3 protein: CATSHRNNEKLFF
CDR3 DNA: TGTGCCACCTCTCACAGGAATAATGAAAAACTGTTTTTT

V gene: TRBV5-1
clone size: NA
J gene: TRBJ1-2
D gene: NA
CDR3 protein: CASSLPTSGYTF
CDR3 DNA: TGCGCCAGCAGCCTTCCCACTAGCGGCTACACCTTC

V gene: TRBV6-2/TRBV6-3
clone size: NA
J gene: TRBJ2-3
D gene: NA
CDR3 protein: CASSGGASITQYF
CDR3 DNA: TGTGCCAGCAGTGGCGGGGCTTCGATTACGCAGTATTTT

V gene: TRBV4-3
clone size: NA
J gene: TRBJ2-3
D gene: TRBD2
CDR3 protein: CASSQSGSGSDTQYF
CDR3 DNA: TGCGCCAGCAGCCAGAGCGGGAGTGGCTCAGATACGCAGTATTTT

V gene: TRBV5-4
clone size: NA
J gene: TRBJ1-2
D gene: NA
CDR3 protein: CASSLDPLRGYTF
CDR3 DNA: TGTGCCAGCAGCTTGGATCCCCTCCGGGGCTACACCTTC

V gene: TRBV23-1
clone size: few
J gene: TRBJ2-1
D gene: NA
CDR3 protein: CASSLVPPNEQFF
CDR3 DNA: TGCGCCAGCAGTCTAGTACCACCGAATGAGCAGTTCTTC